The clone carrying this TCR beta chain was seen a single time. The germline CDR1 and CDR2 sequences are SGHRS and YFSETQ. The junction had 6 bases not matched to a gene; V was cut back by 3 bases and J by 6 bases. CDR3 length: 16 residues. The data derive from a study of blood T cell repertoires in COVID-19. As for the study in general: COVID-19 samples, acute and convalescent, were from the United States, Italy and Spain.

TCRdb's table, derived via immunoSEQ multiplex PCR, lists solely in-frame clones and lacks some. The data hold fewer than 50,000 clones, with roughly 78% observed a single time. This chain joins TRBV5-1 and TRBJ1-6; 10 nucleotides line up with TRBD1. The origin of this receptor is a man older than 75 with active or convalescent COVID-19. The sequenced sample consisted of peripheral blood. The CDR3 bases are TGCGCCAGCAGCTGGACCGGGACAGGGGTTAATTCACCCCTCCACTTT. Translation: CASSWTGTGVNSPLHF. Drawing the rest from reference TRBV5-1 and TRBJ1-6, the complete variable domain is KAGVTQTPRYLIKTRGQQVTLSCSPISGHRSVSWYQQTPGQGLQFLFEYFSETQRNKGNFPGRFSGRQFSNSRSEMNVSTLELGDSALYLCASSWTGTGVNSPLHFGNGTRLTVT.